These 29 T cell receptor beta chains share one sample of origin, sequenced in a study of beta chain features in type 1 diabetes. These receptors' antigens are unknown. Overall study findings and caveats: Shortening that was moderate but significant affected the TCRB CDR3s of Type 1 diabetes patients in all four CD4+ subsets.

Expressed TCRB transcripts were sequenced because the entire RNA isolate underwent reverse transcription. The protocol was immunoSEQ multiplex PCR, while the TCRdb copy is restricted to in-frame clones and leaves out a portion. The sample comprises around 280,000 clones, around 16% of which are singletons, and less than 0.02% rests with the top ten. Sequencing was done on a sample of naive CD4+ T cells from blood. These receptors all stem from a man between 18 and 29 years old with type 1 diabetes.

The chain carries TRBV6-5 and TRBJ2-2, with 8 positions matching TRBD1. Germline CDR1 and CDR2: MNHEY and SVGAGI. V trimming: 0 bases; J trimming: 7 bases; junction bases outside the gene matches: 4. The CDR3 is 15 residues long. The CDR3 bases are TGTGCCAGCAGTTACTCGTGGACAGGGCGCGGGGAGCTGTTTTTT. Its translation is CASSYSWTGRGELFF.

The chain recombines TRBV5-4 with TRBJ2-3, with 7 bases that match TRBD1. Germline trimming cut 4 bases from V and 2 bases from J; bases unmatched to any gene: 4. This CDR3 spans 14 amino acids. CDR1 and CDR2 (germline): SGHNT, YYREEE (reference sequence). The CDR3 sequence is CASSTGQYTDTQYF. In DNA form, the CDR3 reads TGTGCCAGCAGCACGGGACAGTACACAGATACGCAGTATTTT.

This clone was recorded a few times. This sequence joins TRBV10-3 and TRBJ2-7, with 10 positions matching TRBD1. V dropped 5 bases and J dropped 5; count of bases not matched to a gene: 6. There are 14 residues in the CDR3. CDR1 ENHRY and CDR2 SYGVKD come from the germline V gene. This chain's CDR3 is CAISFWDRGNEQYF. As DNA, the CDR3 is TGTGCCATCAGTTTTTGGGACAGGGGAAACGAGCAGTACTTC.

Only a few counts were recorded for this clone. The gene calls are TRBV9 and TRBJ2-3, with a possible D match to TRBD1 (6 bases). This CDR3 is 15 amino acids long. The germline CDR1 and CDR2 sequences are SGDLS and YYNGEE. Deletions cut 0 bases from V and 3 bases from J, with 11 bases between. The CDR3, as DNA: TGTGCCAGCAGCGTAGGAACAGGGTTGACAGATACGCAGTATTTT. Amino acid sequence: CASSVGTGLTDTQYF.

The sample holds a few counts of this clone. This chain uses TRBV6-6 with TRBJ2-3; D may be TRBD1 (6 bases). Germline CDR1 and CDR2: MNHNY and SVGAGI (reference sequence). V lost 2 bases, J lost 2 bases, and 14 bases lay in between. This CDR3 is 16 amino acids long. DNA of the CDR3: TGTGCCAGCAGTTACCGGGTCGACAGGTTCACAGATACGCAGTATTTT. The encoded protein is CASSYRVDRFTDTQYF.

In its sample, this clone was seen a few times. The rearrangement links TRBV9 to TRBJ2-5; TRBD1 might be the D (6 bases). In germline, CDR1 is SGDLS, CDR2 YYNGEE. The V end lost 2 bases, the J end lost 5 bases, and 13 bases lay between the germline ends. This CDR3 has 14 residues. CDR3 residues: CASSVPGVGETQYF. In DNA form, the CDR3 reads TGTGCCAGCAGCGTTCCAGGGGTCGGGGAGACCCAGTACTTC.

This clone was detected only a few times. V is TRBV5-1 and J is TRBJ2-2; a possible D gene is TRBD2 (6 bases). Per the germline V gene, CDR1 is SGHRS and CDR2 is YFSETQ. Trimming left V 0 bases short and J 7 bases short, with 13 bases between. The CDR3 has 15 residues. CDR3 protein: CASSLATGDFGELFF. The CDR3 nucleotides read TGCGCCAGCAGCTTGGCGACGGGAGATTTCGGGGAGCTGTTTTTT.

This chain uses TRBV25-1 with TRBJ2-7, with D perhaps matching TRBD1 (6 bases). Germline-derived CDR1 and CDR2 are MGHDK and SYGVNS. The CDR3 is made up of 14 amino acids. The V end lost 9 bases, the J end lost 7 bases, and 22 bases lay between the germline ends. For the CDR3, the DNA is TGTGCCAGGGGGGCACCGGGACAAGGGTGGGAGCAGTACTTC. Translation: CARGAPGQGWEQYF.

The sample holds a few counts of this clone. The V and J genes are TRBV5-4 and TRBJ1-3; a weak D match, TRBD1 (6 bases). The CDR3 runs to 16 residues. Germline values: CDR1 SGHNT, CDR2 YYREEE (reference sequence). The germline V and J ends were trimmed by 2 bases and 1 base, with 13 bases remaining between them. This CDR3 reads CASSLTGTTSGNTIYF. The CDR3 DNA is TGTGCCAGCAGCTTAACCGGGACAACTTCTGGAAACACCATATATTTT.

V is TRBV5-6 and J is TRBJ2-7; 9 positions match TRBD1. The V segment lost 3 bases and the J segment 2 bases; nucleotides outside the gene matches: 6. From germline, CDR1 is SGHDT and CDR2 YYEEEE. The CDR3 length is 15 residues. CDR3 in amino acids: CASSYGQGLPYEQYF. CDR3 bases: TGTGCCAGCAGCTACGGACAGGGGCTCCCCTACGAGCAGTACTTC.

The chain links TRBV5-5 to TRBJ1-2, with D perhaps TRBD1 (6 bases). V lost 3 bases and J lost 8, with 23 bases in between. CDR3 length: 16 amino acids. CDR1 is SGHKS and CDR2 is YYEKEE in the germline V gene (reference sequence). CDR3 amino acids: CASSSRGLDSPGGYTF. The CDR3 bases are TGTGCCAGCAGCTCGCGGGGGTTGGACAGCCCAGGGGGCTACACCTTC. Supplemented by reference TRBV5-5 and TRBJ1-2, the full variable domain reads DAGVTQSPTHLIKTRGQQVTLRCSPISGHKSVSWYQQVLGQGPQFIFQYYEKEERGRGNFPDRFSARQFPNYSSELNVNALLLGDSALYLCASSSRGLDSPGGYTFGSGTRLTVV.

This clone appeared a few times. The V call is TRBV30, the J call TRBJ2-1; 8 bases agree with TRBD1. CDR1 is GTSNPN and CDR2 is SVGIG in the germline V gene (reference sequence). The CDR3 loop spans 13 amino acids. Germline trimming cut 2 bases from V and 9 bases from J; bases unmatched to any gene: 6. CDR3 sequence: CAWSLRQGSEQFF. The CDR3 DNA follows: TGTGCCTGGAGTCTTAGACAGGGGAGTGAGCAGTTCTTC.

The chain uses TRBV29-1 and TRBJ1-1; D not resolved. V dropped 6 bases and J dropped 1 base, with 15 bases sitting between them. CDR1 is SQVTM and CDR2 is ANQGSEA in the germline V gene. This CDR3 is 14 amino acids long. The CDR3 spells CSVLLLDSNTEAFF. The CDR3 region has the DNA TGCAGCGTCCTTTTGTTGGACTCGAACACTGAAGCTTTCTTT. Supplemented by reference TRBV29-1 and TRBJ1-1, the full variable domain reads SAVISQKPSRDICQRGTSLTIQCQVDSQVTMMFWYRQQPGQSLTLIATANQGSEATYESGFVIDKFPISRPNLTFSTLTVSNMSPEDSSIYLCSVLLLDSNTEAFFGQGTRLTVV.

This clone has a handful of counts. The chain is built from TRBV4-1 and TRBJ2-7; 8 bases align to TRBD1. V shed 4 bases, J shed 2 bases, and the junction held 7 bases outside the gene matches. The CDR3 is made up of 15 amino acids. Looked up from germline, CDR1 is MGHRA and CDR2 is YSYEKL. The CDR3 DNA follows: TGCGCCAGCAGCCCCGGGACAGGCTATACCTACGAGCAGTACTTC. This gives the protein CASSPGTGYTYEQYF.

This chain links TRBV28 with TRBJ1-5, with 7 positions matching TRBD1. Germline CDR1 is MDHEN and CDR2 is SYDVKM. V lost 7 bases, J lost 4 bases, and 4 bases stayed unmatched. CDR3 size: 13 residues. DNA of the CDR3: TGTGCCAGCAAAGGGGGCAGTAATCAGCCCCAGCATTTT. Its translation is CASKGGSNQPQHF.

The chain recombines TRBV28 with TRBJ2-6; D is undetermined. Trimming removed 3 bases at V and 1 base at J, with 4 bases between. The CDR3 covers 14 residues. The germline V gene encodes CDR1 MDHEN and CDR2 SYDVKM. DNA for the CDR3: TGTGCCAGCAGTTTCCCTTCTGGGGCCAACGTCCTGACTTTC. As protein: CASSFPSGANVLTF. Supplemented by reference TRBV28 and TRBJ2-6, the full variable domain reads DVKVTQSSRYLVKRTGEKVFLECVQDMDHENMFWYRQDPGLGLRLIYFSYDVKMKEKGDIPEGYSVSREKKERFSLILESASTNQTSMYLCASSFPSGANVLTFGAGSRLTVL.

The chain has TRBV28 and TRBJ2-5; a possible D gene is TRBD2 (5 bases). From germline, CDR1 is MDHEN and CDR2 SYDVKM. The CDR3 spans 13 residues. Trimming took 3 bases from V and 5 from J, leaving 10 bases between them. The chain's CDR3 is CASSFERTETQYF. The CDR3 coding sequence is TGTGCCAGCAGTTTTGAGCGGACGGAGACCCAGTACTTC.

This clone has more than one count but fewer than ten. CDR3 residues: CASSSLGRNQPQHF. CDR3 nucleotide sequence: TGTGCCAGTAGTTCACTCGGGAGAAATCAGCCCCAGCATTTT. The V gene is TRBV19, the J gene TRBJ1-5; D remains ambiguous. Germline V lookup: CDR1 LNHDA, CDR2 SQIVND (reference sequence). V lost 5 bases, J lost 4 bases, and 12 bases lay in between. This CDR3 is built from 14 residues. The full variable domain, with the rest looked up from reference TRBV19 and TRBJ1-5, is DGGITQSPKYLFRKEGQNVTLSCEQNLNHDAMYWYRQDPGQGLRLIYYSQIVNDFQKGDIAEGYSVSREKKESFPLTVTSAQKNPTAFYLCASSSLGRNQPQHFGDGTRLSIL.

This clone was seen only a few times. The rearrangement uses TRBV19 and TRBJ2-3, with TRBD2 matching 13 bases. CDR3 length: 16 residues. The V segment lost 3 bases and the J segment 3 bases; nucleotides outside the gene matches: 3. Germline V lookup: CDR1 LNHDA, CDR2 SQIVND (reference sequence). CDR3 nucleotides: TGTGCCAGTAGTATCCGGGGACTAGCGGGAACAGATACGCAGTATTTT. Protein sequence: CASSIRGLAGTDTQYF.

The chain recombines TRBV30 with TRBJ1-1; TRBD1 agrees at 7 bases. V lost 1 base to trimming and J lost 4 bases; unmatched junction nucleotides: 3. Germline CDR1 and CDR2: GTSNPN and SVGIG (reference sequence). The CDR3 runs to 13 residues. The CDR3 DNA reads TGTGCCTGGAGTGACAGGGGAACCACTGAAGCTTTCTTT. Its translation is CAWSDRGTTEAFF.

The genes are TRBV5-1 and TRBJ2-3, with 7 bases aligning to TRBD1. This CDR3 contains 14 residues. Trimming cost V 0 bases and J 6 bases; bases outside gene matches: 4. Germline V gene sequence: CDR1 SGHRS, CDR2 YFSETQ. The DNA for the CDR3 is TGCGCCAGCAGCTTGGGACAGGGCGGGGATACGCAGTATTTT. Translated: CASSLGQGGDTQYF.

J is TRBJ2-3 and V is TRBV30; 9 bases align to TRBD1. The CDR3 totals 16 residues. The V gene's germline CDR1 is GTSNPN and CDR2 SVGIG (reference sequence). After removal of 3 bases from V and 0 bases from J, the junction contained 7 bases not matched to a gene. The CDR3 here is CAWRIGTGRSTDTQYF. The CDR3, as DNA: TGTGCCTGGAGGATAGGGACAGGGCGAAGCACAGATACGCAGTATTTT.

The chain recombines TRBV23-1 with TRBJ2-7; D is possibly TRBD2 (6 bases). TRBV23-1 is identified as an open reading frame with a role that is uncertain. Trimming took 4 bases from V and 7 from J, leaving 17 bases between them. The CDR3 covers 14 residues. The CDR3 coding sequence is TGCGCCAGCAGTCTTGTCGGGACCCGGGGGGAGCAGTACTTC. Protein sequence: CASSLVGTRGEQYF.

This chain connects TRBV7-8 to TRBJ2-2, with a possible D match to TRBD1 (6 bases). The CDR3 is 16 residues long. Trimming took off 4 bases at V and 9 bases at J, with 21 bases between the two ends. Germline V gene data show CDR1 as SGHVS and CDR2 as FQNEAQ. The CDR3 nucleotides are TGTGCCAGCAGCTCCCTAGGGGGAGTCGGATCTCGGGAGCTGTTTTTT. Its protein is CASSSLGGVGSRELFF.

The chain employs TRBV7-2 and TRBJ2-4; D not certain. Trimming took off 1 base at V and 5 bases at J, with 9 bases between the two ends. Germline V gene sequence: CDR1 SGHTA, CDR2 FQGNSA. CDR3 length: 14 residues. The CDR3 sequence is CASSLVGFQNIQYF. The DNA for the CDR3 is TGTGCCAGCAGCTTAGTCGGTTTCCAAAACATTCAGTACTTC.

This clone occurred a few times. CDR3 in amino acids: CASSQRLVGYNEQFF. CDR3 bases: TGCGCCAGCAGCCAAAGACTAGTCGGCTACAATGAGCAGTTCTTC. The chain has TRBV4-1 and TRBJ2-1; TRBD2 might be the D (6 bases). Germline loops: CDR1 MGHRA, CDR2 YSYEKL. The V and J ends lost 2 bases and 3 bases respectively, with 11 bases between them. This CDR3 contains 15 residues.

This clone was counted a few times. The rearrangement uses TRBV14 and TRBJ2-2; TRBD1 matches 10 bases. With V trimmed by 4 bases and J by 5 bases, 4 bases remained unmatched. CDR1 is SGHDN and CDR2 is FVKESK in the germline V gene. The CDR3 has 15 amino acids. The CDR3 nucleotides read TGTGCCAGCAGCCCCGGGACAGGGGTGACCGGGGAGCTGTTTTTT. Translation: CASSPGTGVTGELFF.

The V gene is TRBV29-1, the J gene TRBJ1-4; D remains unclear. The CDR3 covers 12 residues. Per the germline V gene, CDR1 is SQVTM and CDR2 is ANQGSEA. V lost 4 bases to trimming and J lost 7 bases, with 10 bases between them. The CDR3 coding sequence is TGCAGCGTTGGTACGGGGTCTGAAAAACTGTTTTTT. Protein sequence: CSVGTGSEKLFF.

In its sample, this clone was seen a few times. The V gene is TRBV29-1, the J gene TRBJ2-7; D might be TRBD2 (6 bases). Germline V gives CDR1 SQVTM, CDR2 ANQGSEA. Trimming took 7 bases from V and 0 from J, leaving 13 bases between them. CDR3 length equals 13 residues. CDR3 residues: CSGGEHGSYEQYF. The CDR3 DNA sequence: TGCAGCGGGGGGGAACACGGCTCCTACGAGCAGTACTTC.